This entry lists 4 T cell receptor beta chains sequenced from one sample in a study of T cell responses to AZD1222 COVID-19 vaccine. The repertoire was sequenced with immunoSEQ multiplex PCR; TCRdb's copy has only in-frame clones and lacks some. The repertoire consists of around 150,000 clones, with almost 95% occurring once and the leading ten covering 3.6%. The source was peripheral blood, collected 28 days after the second AZD1222 dose. Every receptor here comes from an adult who received the AZD1222 COVID-19 vaccine.

V and J are TRBV5-6 and TRBJ1-1; TRBD1 agrees at 10 bases. The CDR3 extends over 14 amino acids. V trimming: 3 bases; J trimming: 1 base; junction bases outside the gene matches: 0. CDR1 and CDR2 (germline): SGHDT, YYEEEE. CDR3 sequence (DNA): TGTGCCAGCAGCTGGACAGGGGGGAACACTGAAGCTTTCTTT. Translating gives CASSWTGGNTEAFF.

This chain links TRBV30 with TRBJ1-1; unclear D gene. Trimming took 0 bases from V and 5 from J, leaving 7 bases between them. The CDR3 is 12 amino acids. Germline V gene data show CDR1 as GTSNPN and CDR2 as SVGIG (reference sequence). The CDR3 DNA sequence: TGTGCCTGGAGTGTAGTGGGGACTGAAGCTTTCTTT. As protein: CAWSVVGTEAFF.

The V call is TRBV12-5, the J call TRBJ2-2; D gene ambiguous. The germline CDR1 and CDR2 sequences are LGHNT and FRNRAP. The CDR3 totals 12 residues. V lost 6 bases and J lost 2, with 4 bases in between. The chain's CDR3 is CASGGNTGELFF. In DNA form, the CDR3 reads TGTGCTAGTGGAGGAAACACCGGGGAGCTGTTTTTT.

This chain uses TRBV6-6 with TRBJ1-5; D is ambiguous. Trimming cost V 5 bases and J 6 bases, with 8 bases left between them. The CDR3 contains 12 residues. Germline CDR1 is MNHNY and CDR2 is SVGAGI (reference sequence). The CDR3 loop reads CASSPEGQPQHF. In DNA form, the CDR3 reads TGTGCCAGCAGTCCGGAGGGTCAGCCCCAGCATTTT.